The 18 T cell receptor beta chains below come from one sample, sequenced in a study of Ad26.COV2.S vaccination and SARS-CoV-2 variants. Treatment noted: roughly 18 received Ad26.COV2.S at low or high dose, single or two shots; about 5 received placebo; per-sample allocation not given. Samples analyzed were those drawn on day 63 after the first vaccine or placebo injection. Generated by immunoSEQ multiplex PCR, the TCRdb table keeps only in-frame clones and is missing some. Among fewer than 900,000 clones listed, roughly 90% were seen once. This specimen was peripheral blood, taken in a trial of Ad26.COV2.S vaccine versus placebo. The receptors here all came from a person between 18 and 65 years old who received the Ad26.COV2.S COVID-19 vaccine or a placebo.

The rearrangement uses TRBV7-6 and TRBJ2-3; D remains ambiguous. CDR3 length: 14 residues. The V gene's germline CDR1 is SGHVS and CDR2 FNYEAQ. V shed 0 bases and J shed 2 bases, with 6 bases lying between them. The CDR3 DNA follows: TGTGCCAGCAGCTTAGCGGCAGTCACAGATACGCAGTATTTT. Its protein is CASSLAAVTDTQYF.

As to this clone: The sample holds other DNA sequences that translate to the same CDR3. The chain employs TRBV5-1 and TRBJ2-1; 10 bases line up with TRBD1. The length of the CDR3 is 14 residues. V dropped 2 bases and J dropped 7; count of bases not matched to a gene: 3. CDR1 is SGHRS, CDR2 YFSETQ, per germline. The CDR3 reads CASSFGQGGNEQFF. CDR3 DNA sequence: TGCGCCAGCAGCTTCGGACAGGGGGGTAATGAGCAGTTCTTC. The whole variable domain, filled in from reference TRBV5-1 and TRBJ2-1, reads KAGVTQTPRYLIKTRGQQVTLSCSPISGHRSVSWYQQTPGQGLQFLFEYFSETQRNKGNFPGRFSGRQFSNSRSEMNVSTLELGDSALYLCASSFGQGGNEQFFGPGTRLTVL.

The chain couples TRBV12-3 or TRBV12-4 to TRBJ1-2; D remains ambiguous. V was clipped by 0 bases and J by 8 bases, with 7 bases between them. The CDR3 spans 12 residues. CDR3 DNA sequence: TGTGCCAGCAGTTTAGCGGGTACGGGCTACACCTTC. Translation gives CASSLAGTGYTF.

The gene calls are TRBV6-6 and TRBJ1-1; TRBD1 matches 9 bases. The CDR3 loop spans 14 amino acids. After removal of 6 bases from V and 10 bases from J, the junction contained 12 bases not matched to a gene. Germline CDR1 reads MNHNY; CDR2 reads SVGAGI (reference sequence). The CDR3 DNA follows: TGTGCCAGCAGCCCAGGGACAGGGCGCTTGGCAGCTTTCTTT. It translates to CASSPGTGRLAAFF.

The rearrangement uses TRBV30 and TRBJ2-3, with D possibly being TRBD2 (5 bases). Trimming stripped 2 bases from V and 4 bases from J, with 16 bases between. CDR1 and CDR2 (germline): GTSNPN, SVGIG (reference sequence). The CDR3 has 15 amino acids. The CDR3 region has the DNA TGTGCCTGGAGTTTGTCAGCGGTTCGAGCAGATACGCAGTATTTT. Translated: CAWSLSAVRADTQYF.

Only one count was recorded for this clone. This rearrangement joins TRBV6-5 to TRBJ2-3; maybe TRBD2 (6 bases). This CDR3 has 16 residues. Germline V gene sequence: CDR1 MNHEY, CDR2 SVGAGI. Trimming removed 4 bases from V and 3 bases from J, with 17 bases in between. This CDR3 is CASSSLGGRRTDTQYF. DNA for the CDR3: TGTGCCAGCAGTTCCCTAGGAGGGCGACGGACAGATACGCAGTATTTT.

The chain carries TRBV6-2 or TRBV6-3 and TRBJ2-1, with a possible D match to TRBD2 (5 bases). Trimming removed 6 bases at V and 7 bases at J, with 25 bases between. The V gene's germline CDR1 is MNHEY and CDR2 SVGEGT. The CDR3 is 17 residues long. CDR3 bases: TGTGCCAGCAGCCCTGTGGTCGGGATCCGGCGTACAAATGAGCAGTTCTTC. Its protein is CASSPVVGIRRTNEQFF.

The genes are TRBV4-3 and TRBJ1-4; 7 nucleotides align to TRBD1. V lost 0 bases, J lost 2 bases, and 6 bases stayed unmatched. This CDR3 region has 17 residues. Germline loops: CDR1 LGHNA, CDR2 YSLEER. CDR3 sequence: CASSQEHRTGTNEKLFF. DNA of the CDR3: TGCGCCAGCAGCCAAGAGCATAGGACAGGCACTAATGAAAAACTGTTTTTT.

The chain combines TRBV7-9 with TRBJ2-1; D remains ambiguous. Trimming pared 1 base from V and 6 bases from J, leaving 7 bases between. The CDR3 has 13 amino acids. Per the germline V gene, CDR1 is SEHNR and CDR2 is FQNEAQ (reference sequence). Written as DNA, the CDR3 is TGTGCCAGCAGCTTAGGTGGAAGCAATGAGCAGTTCTTC. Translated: CASSLGGSNEQFF.

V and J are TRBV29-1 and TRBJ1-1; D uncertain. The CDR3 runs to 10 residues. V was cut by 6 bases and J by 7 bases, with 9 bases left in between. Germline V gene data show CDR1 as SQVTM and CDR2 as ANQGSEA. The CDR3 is CSVERFEAFF. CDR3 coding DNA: TGCAGCGTGGAAAGATTTGAAGCTTTCTTT.

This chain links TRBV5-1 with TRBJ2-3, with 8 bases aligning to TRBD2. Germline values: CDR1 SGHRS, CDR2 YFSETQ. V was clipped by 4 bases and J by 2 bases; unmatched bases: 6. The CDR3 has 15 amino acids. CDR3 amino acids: CASSSGGRNTDTQYF. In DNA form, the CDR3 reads TGCGCCAGCAGCAGCGGGGGCCGTAACACAGATACGCAGTATTTT.

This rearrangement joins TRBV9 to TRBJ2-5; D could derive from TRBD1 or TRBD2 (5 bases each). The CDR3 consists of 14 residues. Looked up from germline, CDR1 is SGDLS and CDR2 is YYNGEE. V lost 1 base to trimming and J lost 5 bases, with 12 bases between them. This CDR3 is CASSVRGGAETQYF. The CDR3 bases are TGTGCCAGCAGCGTACGTGGGGGAGCGGAGACCCAGTACTTC. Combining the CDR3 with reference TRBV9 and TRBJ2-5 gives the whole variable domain DSGVTQTPKHLITATGQRVTLRCSPRSGDLSVYWYQQSLDQGLQFLIQYYNGEERAKGNILERFSAQQFPDLHSELNLSSLELGDSALYFCASSVRGGAETQYFGPGTRLLVL.

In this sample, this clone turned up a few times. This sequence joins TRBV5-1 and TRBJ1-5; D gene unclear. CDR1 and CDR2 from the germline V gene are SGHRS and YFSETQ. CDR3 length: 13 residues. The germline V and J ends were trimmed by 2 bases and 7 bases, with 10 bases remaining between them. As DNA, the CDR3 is TGCGCCAGCAGCTTCGGCCCCAGCCAGCCCCAGCATTTT. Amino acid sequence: CASSFGPSQPQHF.

In DNA form, the CDR3 reads TGTGCCACCAGTGATACGGGACAGGGGTTTGGAGAGCAGTACTTC. Its protein product is CATSDTGQGFGEQYF. The V gene is TRBV24-1, the J gene TRBJ2-7; TRBD1 agrees at 10 bases. CDR3 size: 15 residues. CDR1 is KGHDR, CDR2 SFDVKD, per germline. J was trimmed by 7 bases and V by 3 bases; bases with no gene match: 8.

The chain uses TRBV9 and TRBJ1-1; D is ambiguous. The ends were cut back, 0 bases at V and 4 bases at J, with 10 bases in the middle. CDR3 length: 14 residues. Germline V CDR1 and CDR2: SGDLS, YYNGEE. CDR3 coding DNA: TGTGCCAGCAGCGTAGCCCTGGGAGGCACTGAAGCTTTCTTT. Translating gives CASSVALGGTEAFF. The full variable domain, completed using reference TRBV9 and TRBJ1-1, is DSGVTQTPKHLITATGQRVTLRCSPRSGDLSVYWYQQSLDQGLQFLIQYYNGEERAKGNILERFSAQQFPDLHSELNLSSLELGDSALYFCASSVALGGTEAFFGQGTRLTVV.

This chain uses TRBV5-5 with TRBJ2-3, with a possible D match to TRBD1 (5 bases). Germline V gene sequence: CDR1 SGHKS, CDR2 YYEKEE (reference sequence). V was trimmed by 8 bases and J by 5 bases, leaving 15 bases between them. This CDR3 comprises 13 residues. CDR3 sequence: CASTDRDQDTQYF. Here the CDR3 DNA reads TGTGCCAGTACAGACAGAGACCAAGATACGCAGTATTTT.

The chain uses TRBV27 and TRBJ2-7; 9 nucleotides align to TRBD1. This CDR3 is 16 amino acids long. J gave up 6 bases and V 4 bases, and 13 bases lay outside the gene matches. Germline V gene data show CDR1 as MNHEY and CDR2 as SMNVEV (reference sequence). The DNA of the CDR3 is TGTGCCAGCAGTTCTCCCCGGACAGGGGATCTGGGCGAGCAGTACTTC. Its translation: CASSSPRTGDLGEQYF.

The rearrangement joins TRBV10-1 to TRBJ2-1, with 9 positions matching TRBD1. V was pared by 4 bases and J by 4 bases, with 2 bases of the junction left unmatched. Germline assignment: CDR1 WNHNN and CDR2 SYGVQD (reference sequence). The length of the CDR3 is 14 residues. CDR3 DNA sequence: TGCGCCAGCAGTGTACAGGGGGCTTACAATGAGCAGTTCTTC. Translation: CASSVQGAYNEQFF.